The present T cell receptor beta chain was sequenced within a study of cytomegalovirus exposure and HLA in healthy donors. Study observations and caveats: Three of the chains that were CMV-associated were confirmed in vitro to be specific for CMV antigens. The study had only CMV serostatus as immune exposure information. Rarity held for most TCR sequences, but there were some public TCRs that occurred in many donors.

This CDR3 comprises 13 residues. Germline loops: CDR1 LNHDA, CDR2 SQIVND (reference sequence). Trimming took 7 bases from V and 0 from J, leaving 9 bases between them. This clone has just a few counts. Antigen: not known. In the PCR, 60 Vbeta and 13 Jbeta primers were used. Libraries were prepared by immunoSEQ multiplex PCR; TCRdb keeps only in-frame clonotypes and omits some of them. The sample carries roughly 100,000 clones, about 13% recorded once. The chain employs TRBV19 and TRBJ1-1; D call uncertain. The TCR comes from a man in his forties or fifties in good health and CMV-seropositive. Specimen: PBMCs. The DNA of the CDR3 is TGTGCCAGTAAAATCCAGATGAACACTGAAGCTTTCTTT. The encoded protein is CASKIQMNTEAFF.